This T cell receptor (beta chain) appears in the sequencing data of a study of blood T cell repertoires in COVID-19 (dated by TCRdb to 2020 to 2021). Regarding the study in general: Samples covering the acute and convalescent phases of COVID-19 were provided by collaborators in the United States, Italy and Spain. The material from the prospective study consisted of cDNA or gDNA derived from T cells, B-cell-depleted T cells, or PBMCs. Subjects who had been exposed to COVID-19, were actively infected with it, or had recovered from it provided the deeply sampled blood TCRbeta repertoires that made up the dataset. The repertoires were made available in a free public database intended to serve as a resource for research on the immune response to SARS-CoV-2. Samples came from the ongoing ImmuneRACE study (first 160 participants) plus 1,254 subjects from 6 global collaborators. Nearly every sample came with metadata listing a de-identified subject ID, COVID-19 status, age in years and sex. Where HLA class I and class II types were available, the types were taken from metadata supplied by the sample provider, not from assay-based typing.

Turning to this clone: There is no known antigen for this receptor. No quality values exist for individual bases; no much larger clone is one base distant.

Each collaborating institution followed its own protocols to collect whole blood in K2EDTA tubes. For TCRbeta analysis, collaborator samples were shipped as frozen whole blood, as isolated PBMCs, or as DNA extracted from either sample type. General findings and caveats noted by the study authors: Clinical and demographic metadata were provided uncurated, with the amount varying by source and participant.

TCRbeta CDR3 regions were amplified from genomic DNA by means of the immunoSEQ Assay, a bias-controlled multiplex PCR. In the paper's pipeline: Within the assay, amplification of reference gene primers was used to estimate how many nucleated cells each sample contained. To quantify the absolute abundance of each unique TCRbeta CDR3 rearrangement, sequence reads were collapsed and filtered. For each sample, productive Simpson clonality was calculated as the square root of Simpson's diversity index over productive rearrangements. TCRdb stores this immuneACCESS table with in-frame sequences only. Part of the clones is absent; in the studies checked, under half of the shortfall reflects unresolved V genes, and no reason is known for the rest. Clonal size and the V and J genes are those of that table, whereas D and trimming came from the DNA. This sample comprises about 230,000 clones, 84% of them detected only once. The ten largest clones represent about 4.2% of the sample.

This clonotype was sampled from a man aged 50 to 59 with active or convalescent COVID-19. Source material: peripheral blood.

Here is the DNA: TGTGCCAGTAGTGTGAATGGACAAGGCTTCTATGGCTACACCTTC. Translated, this is CASSVNGQGFYGYTF. The rearrangement joined TRBV19 to TRBJ1-2, with a weak D call of TRBD1 (5 bases match). The CDR3 goes from the cysteine to the phenylalanine over 15 residues. The only DNA kept is the CDR3, 45 bases in frame from the first base. For CDR1 and CDR2, the germline V gene (reference sequence) lists LNHDA and SQIVND. Deletion took 5 bases off V and 4 bases off J, with a span of 17 bases between the germline ends.